This T cell receptor (beta chain) is drawn from a study of PD-L1 blockade in urothelial cancer. Across the study: As for prior chemotherapy regimens, patients had received 0 to 3.

The assay was immunoSEQ multiplex PCR, and TCRdb's table has in-frame clones only and misses some. Of about 36,000 clones in the sample, around 84% were seen once. Time point in this sample: peripheral blood 6 weeks after treatment start. The V end lost 0 bases, the J end lost 5 bases, and 10 bases lay between the germline ends. This CDR3 region has 14 residues. Germline V gene data show CDR1 as SGHRS and CDR2 as YFSETQ. This specimen consisted of PBMCs, obtained around atezolizumab (anti-PD-L1) treatment. The chain is built from TRBV5-1 and TRBJ2-3; possible D gene TRBD1, 5 bases. The sequence was collected from a man aged 40-50 years with urothelial cancer. The CDR3 here is CASSLAVGEDTQYF. CDR3 nucleotide sequence: TGCGCCAGCAGCTTGGCCGTAGGGGAAGATACGCAGTATTTT.